This is a list of T cell receptor beta chains from one sample in a study of Ad26.COV2.S vaccination and SARS-CoV-2 variants. The table came from immunoSEQ multiplex PCR; TCRdb's copy has only in-frame clones and leaves some out. The data show fewer than 500,000 clones, approximately 92% seen once. This specimen was peripheral blood, taken in a trial of Ad26.COV2.S vaccine versus placebo. The receptors were gathered from a person between 18 and 59 years old who received the Ad26.COV2.S COVID-19 vaccine or a placebo. Each CDR3 is given with its conserved first and last residue. D genes are given only for firm matches. Size is stated for part of the rows, as once, few or many counts, or as a class when the clone is expanded.

clone size	V gene	J gene	D gene	CDR3 DNA	CDR3 protein
NA	TRBV30	TRBJ2-5	NA	TGTGCCTGGAGTGGTCAGCCCGAGACCCAGTACTTC	CAWSGQPETQYF
few	TRBV6-5	TRBJ1-2	NA	TGTGCCAGCTGGGACGGACCTTTCGGCTACACCTTC	CASWDGPFGYTF
NA	TRBV7-2	TRBJ1-2	NA	TGTGCCAGCAGCTCACAGCAACGGAGGCTAGCCGCCTACACCTTC	CASSSQQRRLAAYTF
NA	TRBV27	TRBJ1-4	NA	TGTGCCAGCAGCGAAAGCTGGGGGGCGGTAAAACTGTTTTTT	CASSESWGAVKLFF
NA	TRBV7-8	TRBJ1-1	NA	TGTGCCAGCAGCTTCACAGGGTACGTAATGAACACTGAAGCTTTCTTT	CASSFTGYVMNTEAFF
NA	TRBV7-2	TRBJ2-5	NA	TGTGCCAGCAGTGTATCCGCACGTGAGACCCAGTACTTC	CASSVSARETQYF
NA	TRBV5-1	TRBJ2-1	NA	TGCGCCAGCAGCTCGGTCGGGGGGCCCTACAATGAGCAGTTCTTC	CASSSVGGPYNEQFF
NA	TRBV6-5	TRBJ2-1	TRBD2	TGTGCCAGCAGTTACCTAGCGGGAGGATACAATGAGCAGTTCTTC	CASSYLAGGYNEQFF
NA	TRBV10-1	TRBJ2-5	TRBD1	TGCGCCAGCAGGGAAAACCGGGACAGCCTCCAAGAGACCCAGTACTTC	CASRENRDSLQETQYF
NA	TRBV20-1	TRBJ2-3	NA	TGCAGTGCTAGTCCGGCGGGCTATCTAGGTAGCACAGATACGCAGTATTTT	CSASPAGYLGSTDTQYF
NA	TRBV6-6	TRBJ1-2	NA	TGTGCCAGCACTCGTAACGGTGCCGGCTCGATTGCTTATGGCTACACCTTC	CASTRNGAGSIAYGYTF
NA	TRBV2	TRBJ1-2	NA	TGTGCCAGCAGTAGGACGGGGTATGGCTACACCTTC	CASSRTGYGYTF
NA	TRBV11-3	TRBJ1-2	NA	TGTGCCAGCAGCTTCCTTGGGGGCTATGGCTACACCTTC	CASSFLGGYGYTF
once	TRBV5-5	TRBJ1-4	NA	TGTGCCAGCAGCATGACGGGGATTCAGAAACTGTTTTTT	CASSMTGIQKLFF
NA	TRBV29-1	TRBJ1-1	TRBD1	TGCAGCGTTGGGGGACAGCATCTGAACACTGAAGCTTTCTTT	CSVGGQHLNTEAFF
NA	TRBV7-3	TRBJ1-6	TRBD1	TGTGCCAGCAGCGCGACAGGGGGCGATTCACCCCTCCACTTT	CASSATGGDSPLHF
NA	TRBV6-4	TRBJ1-1	TRBD1	TGTGCCAGCGCGGCTCACAGGGGTTTTATCTCTGAAGCTTTCTTT	CASAAHRGFISEAFF
NA	TRBV24-1	TRBJ2-2	NA	TGTGCCACCAGTGATTCCCGGGCGGGGCTTCTGAACACCGGGGAGCTGTTTTTT	CATSDSRAGLLNTGELFF
NA	TRBV4-2	TRBJ1-4	NA	TGTGCCAGCAGCCAAGGTCCTCCAGGGAAGGCTAATGAAAAACTGTTTTTT	CASSQGPPGKANEKLFF
NA	TRBV11-3	TRBJ2-1	NA	TGTGCCAGCAGCCGGACCCGGAGTGAGCAGTTCTTC	CASSRTRSEQFF
NA	TRBV14	TRBJ1-1	TRBD1	TGTGCCAGCAGCCATTACCCGGGACAGGTGAACACTGAAGCTTTCTTT	CASSHYPGQVNTEAFF
once	TRBV7-7	TRBJ2-5	NA	TGTGCCAGCAGCTTAGAACCACGGGAGACCCAGTACTTC	CASSLEPRETQYF
NA	TRBV9	TRBJ1-1	NA	TGTGCCAGCAGCACCCGCCACGAGGCGACAGCTTTCTTT	CASSTRHEATAFF
NA	TRBV7-9	TRBJ1-4	TRBD1	TGTGCCAGCAGCCTAACGCCGGGACAGGGGGGTAATGAAAAACTGTTTTTT	CASSLTPGQGGNEKLFF
few	TRBV7-6	TRBJ1-5	NA	TGTGCCAGCAGCACCGGCAGCCGTCAGCCCCAGCATTTT	CASSTGSRQPQHF
NA	TRBV12-3/TRBV12-4	TRBJ2-1	NA	TGTGCCAGCAGTTTAAGGAATGAGCAGTTCTTC	CASSLRNEQFF
NA	TRBV6-5	TRBJ2-3	TRBD2	TGTGCCAGCAGCCGGGGTCGGGAGGCCTCAGATACGCAGTATTTT	CASSRGREASDTQYF
NA	TRBV6-6	TRBJ1-2	NA	TGTGCCAGCAACCCAGGGATCCGCTATGGCTACACCTTC	CASNPGIRYGYTF
NA	TRBV5-4	TRBJ2-3	NA	TGTGCCAGCAGCGCCCTTCGGGACTCCCCTGGCCTCGGCACAGATACGCAGTATTTT	CASSALRDSPGLGTDTQYF
NA	TRBV5-4	TRBJ2-7	TRBD1	TGTGCCAGCAGCTCGTCCCGGGACAGCTACGAGCAGTACTTC	CASSSSRDSYEQYF
NA	TRBV18	TRBJ2-2	NA	TGTGCCAGCTCACCATCATCGTACCCAGTTAACACCGGGGAGCTGTTTTTT	CASSPSSYPVNTGELFF
NA	TRBV6-5	TRBJ2-2	TRBD1	TGTGCCAGCAGGCCGGGACAGGGGTCACCCGGGGAGCTGTTTTTT	CASRPGQGSPGELFF
NA	TRBV5-6	TRBJ1-3	NA	TGTGCCAGCAGCTTATCCCCAGGTTCTGGAAACACCATATATTTT	CASSLSPGSGNTIYF
once	TRBV9	TRBJ2-1	TRBD1	TGTGCCAGCAGCCCTTCCCCCGGGACAGACTCCTACAATGAGCAGTTCTTC	CASSPSPGTDSYNEQFF
NA	TRBV20-1	TRBJ2-7	NA	TGCAGTGCTATGGACCGGGGGCAGTACTTC	CSAMDRGQYF
NA	TRBV27	TRBJ1-4	TRBD1	TGTGCCAGCAGTGCCCTATTCGACAGGGGAAATGAAAAACTGTTTTTT	CASSALFDRGNEKLFF
NA	TRBV10-3	TRBJ2-2	NA	TGTGCCATCAGTGTTTTACTGGCGAACACCGGGGAGCTGTTTTTT	CAISVLLANTGELFF
NA	TRBV6-5	TRBJ2-3	NA	TGTGCCAGCAGTTACTCGACGGACCTAGCAACAGATACGCAGTATTTT	CASSYSTDLATDTQYF
once	TRBV6-2/TRBV6-3	TRBJ1-5	NA	TGTGCCAGCAGTTACGATCGGGGGAGGGTCAATCAGCCCCAGCATTTT	CASSYDRGRVNQPQHF
NA	TRBV5-1	TRBJ1-5	TRBD1	TGCGCCAGCAGCTTTTCAGGGGGCTATGATCAGCCCCAGCATTTT	CASSFSGGYDQPQHF
NA	TRBV4-2	TRBJ2-1	TRBD1	TGTGCCAGCAGTCGGGACAGGGGGTATGATGAGCAGTTCTTC	CASSRDRGYDEQFF
NA	TRBV9	TRBJ1-2	NA	TGTGCCAGCAGCGTCGACACGACCCTTATTGGCTACACCTTC	CASSVDTTLIGYTF
NA	TRBV11-3	TRBJ2-5	NA	TGTGCCAGCACCGGAGGAGGTCAAGAGACCCAGTACTTC	CASTGGGQETQYF
NA	TRBV6-2/TRBV6-3	TRBJ2-7	TRBD1	TGTGCCAGCAGTTCGCCGGGACAGGCGGCCTACGAGCAGTACTTC	CASSSPGQAAYEQYF
NA	TRBV7-3	TRBJ2-2	TRBD1	TGTGCCAGCAGGCAGGGGGCGCGGACCGGGGAGCTGTTTTTT	CASRQGARTGELFF
NA	TRBV9	TRBJ1-2	NA	TGTGCCAGCAGCGTAGGTGTGGCATCGAACTATGGCTACACCTTC	CASSVGVASNYGYTF
NA	TRBV5-4	TRBJ2-5	TRBD1	TGTGCCAGCACAAGCCGGACAGGCCCCATCCTGGAGACCCAGTACTTC	CASTSRTGPILETQYF
NA	TRBV13	TRBJ2-7	NA	TGTGCCAGCAGAACCACCCCGGGGGATGAGCAGTACTTC	CASRTTPGDEQYF
NA	TRBV19	TRBJ2-2	TRBD2	TGTGCCAGTAGTATCGTGCTAGCGGGAGTTCACGGGGAGCTGTTTTTT	CASSIVLAGVHGELFF
NA	TRBV5-6	TRBJ2-7	NA	TGTGCCAGCAGCTTGTACCGGGGGGAGCAGTACTTC	CASSLYRGEQYF
NA	TRBV7-8	TRBJ2-5	NA	TGTGCCAGCAGCCCAAACCAGGGGCGGTTCCAAGAGACCCAGTACTTC	CASSPNQGRFQETQYF
once	TRBV5-1	TRBJ2-3	NA	TGCGCCAGCAGCCATCGCGGGACAGGCACAGATACGCAGTATTTT	CASSHRGTGTDTQYF
NA	TRBV4-2	TRBJ1-1	NA	TGTGCCAGCAGCCAACCTAGACAGGACGTTTGGGCTTTCTTT	CASSQPRQDVWAFF
NA	TRBV5-1	TRBJ2-3	NA	TGCGCCAGCAGCTTCTTGGGGCCCTCGAGTGAGTATGAGGATACGCAGTATTTT	CASSFLGPSSEYEDTQYF
once	TRBV19	TRBJ2-6	NA	TGTGCCAGTAGTCGGGACCGACTCTCTGGGGCCAACGTCCTGACTTTC	CASSRDRLSGANVLTF
NA	TRBV18	TRBJ1-5	NA	TGTGCCAGCTCACCCCCGGGGAGGGCCAATCAGCCCCAGCATTTT	CASSPPGRANQPQHF
NA	TRBV4-2	TRBJ2-1	NA	TGTGCCAGCAGCCAGGGTGGCGGGGCAACTACACATGAGCAGTTCTTC	CASSQGGGATTHEQFF
NA	TRBV13	TRBJ2-2	NA	TGTGCCAGCAGCCGACTGGGGTACGGGGCTAAGAACACCGGGGAGCTGTTTTTT	CASSRLGYGAKNTGELFF
NA	TRBV18	TRBJ1-4	NA	TGTGCCAGCTCACCATCCGTAACAGGGCTGTTTTTT	CASSPSVTGLFF